The 4 T cell receptor beta chains in this list originate from one sample, sequenced in a study of T cells after yellow fever vaccination. TCRdb fed the 5' RACE reads into MiXCR, producing one record per CDR3 protein. The table shows approximately 300,000 distinct CDR3 sequences, with around 7% occurring only once. Here the sequenced sample was PBMCs, taken about 41 days after the first yellow fever vaccination. These receptors all stem from a man aged 18 to 30 who received the YFV17D yellow fever vaccine.

In its sample, this clonotype was seen a few times. Mismatch with germline at one junction end may stem from a read error. The chain employs TRBV2 and TRBJ2-5, with D possibly matching TRBD1 (6 bases). CDR1 and CDR2 (germline): SNHLY, FYNNEI. This CDR3 has 14 residues. CDR3 coding DNA: TGTGCCAGCAATGAACAGGGCACCCAAGAGACCCAGTACTTC. Translation: CASNEQGTQETQYF. The variable domain in full, completed from reference TRBV2 and TRBJ2-5, reads EPEVTQTPSHQVTQMGQEVILRCVPISNHLYFYWYRQILGQKVEFLVSFYNNEISEKSEIFDDQFSVERPDGSNFTLKIRSTKLEDSAMYFCASNEQGTQETQYFGPGTRLLVL.

The genes are TRBV6-4 and TRBJ1-1; D gene ambiguous. The ends were cut back, 0 bases at V and 1 base at J, with 0 bases in the middle. The CDR3 sequence is 12 residues long. From germline, CDR1 is MRHNA and CDR2 SNTAGT. CDR3 loop: CASSDSNTEAFF. CDR3 sequence (DNA): TGTGCCAGCAGTGACTCGAACACTGAAGCTTTCTTT.

In this sample, this clonotype turned up many times. V and J are TRBV29-1 and TRBJ2-5; 7 bases are a match to TRBD1. V lost 6 bases, J lost 7 bases, and 8 bases stayed unmatched. Germline V gene sequence: CDR1 SQVTM, CDR2 ANQGSEA. The CDR3 runs 12 residues. The CDR3 DNA reads as TGCAGCGTAGAGACAGGGAGTACGACCCAGTACTTC. Its protein is CSVETGSTTQYF.

This clonotype was recorded at least ten times. The chain couples TRBV7-2 to TRBJ2-1; no clear D. V dropped 0 bases and J dropped 6 bases, with 6 bases sitting between them. This CDR3 has 13 amino acids. Germline CDR1 and CDR2: SGHTA and FQGNSA. The chain's CDR3 is CASSLAAFNEQFF. The CDR3 DNA reads TGTGCCAGCAGCTTAGCGGCTTTCAATGAGCAGTTCTTC.